The 29 T cell receptor beta chains presented below share a single source sample, sequenced in a study of Ad26.COV2.S vaccination and SARS-CoV-2 variants. Described treatment: some 19 received Ad26.COV2.S at low or high dose, single or two shots; roughly 5 received placebo; per-sample allocation not given. Repertoires come from day 63 after the first vaccine or placebo injection. Generated by immunoSEQ multiplex PCR, the TCRdb table keeps only in-frame clones and is missing some. The data hold 410,000 or so clones, with 90% observed a single time. The sequencing used peripheral blood, collected in a trial of Ad26.COV2.S vaccine versus placebo. These receptors all stem from a person aged 18-60 years who received the Ad26.COV2.S COVID-19 vaccine or a placebo.

This chain uses TRBV2 with TRBJ2-2; perhaps D is TRBD1 or TRBD2 (5 bases each). Germline CDR1 SNHLY, CDR2 FYNNEI. This CDR3 contains 16 residues. V was clipped by 9 bases and J by 6 bases, with 23 bases between them. In nucleotides, the CDR3 is TGTGCCAGTCGCCTATTACGGGCCTTGGGGGCCGGGGAGCTGTTTTTT. Translated: CASRLLRALGAGELFF.

The chain combines TRBV28 with TRBJ2-7; TRBD1 or TRBD2 may be the D gene (5 bases each). V lost 2 bases to trimming and J lost 4 bases, with 15 bases between them. There are 15 residues in the CDR3. CDR1 MDHEN and CDR2 SYDVKM come from the germline V gene. For the CDR3, the DNA is TGTGCCAGCAGTTTACCGGGGACGGGCTCTTACGAGCAGTACTTC. Translated, it gives CASSLPGTGSYEQYF.

J is TRBJ2-5 and V is TRBV2, with D hard to call. The germline V and J ends were trimmed by 1 base and 3 bases, with 6 bases remaining between them. The CDR3 is 13 amino acids. Germline V gives CDR1 SNHLY, CDR2 FYNNEI. CDR3 residues: CASSEEMEETQYF. CDR3 nucleotide sequence: TGTGCCAGCAGTGAAGAGATGGAAGAGACCCAGTACTTC.

The chain couples TRBV12-3 or TRBV12-4 to TRBJ1-1; perhaps TRBD1 as D (5 bases). The CDR3 spans 13 residues. Trimming pared 6 bases from V and 1 base from J, leaving 9 bases between. The chain's CDR3 is CASSDQGNTEAFF. The CDR3 nucleotides read TGTGCCAGCAGCGATCAGGGGAACACTGAAGCTTTCTTT.

The chain combines TRBV5-4 with TRBJ1-1, with D hard to call. Germline values: CDR1 SGHNT, CDR2 YYREEE (reference sequence). V lost 3 bases and J 1 base, leaving 22 bases between the germline ends. This CDR3 is 18 amino acids long. The CDR3 protein is CASSYSLRAEGKNTEAFF. The CDR3, as DNA: TGTGCCAGCAGCTATTCACTCCGGGCCGAAGGAAAGAACACTGAAGCTTTCTTT.

The sample holds one count of this clone. The chain recombines TRBV7-2 with TRBJ2-2, with TRBD1 identical over 8 bases. Germline CDR1 and CDR2: SGHTA and FQGNSA. V gave up 1 base and J gave up 7 bases; unmatched junction bases: 8. The CDR3 runs 16 residues. CDR3 sequence: CASSLVRRGPYGELFF. CDR3 DNA: TGTGCCAGCAGCTTAGTCCGCAGGGGGCCCTACGGGGAGCTGTTTTTT. Based on the CDR3 plus reference TRBV7-2 and TRBJ2-2, the full variable domain is GAGVSQSPSNKVTEKGKDVELRCDPISGHTALYWYRQSLGQGLEFLIYFQGNSAPDKSGLPSDRFSAERTGGSVSTLTIQRTQQEDSAVYLCASSLVRRGPYGELFFGEGSRLTVL.

The rearrangement joins TRBV4-3 to TRBJ1-2; 9 bases line up with TRBD1. The CDR3 has 16 residues. V lost 5 bases to trimming and J lost 0 bases; unmatched junction nucleotides: 7. The germline V gene encodes CDR1 LGHNA and CDR2 YSLEER. The CDR3 bases are TGCGCCAGCAGCGTTACAGGGGGCGCAACTAACTATGGCTACACCTTC. Translation: CASSVTGGATNYGYTF.

The chain uses TRBV27 and TRBJ1-6, with D uncertain. Germline lookup yields CDR1 MNHEY and CDR2 SMNVEV (reference sequence). The germline V and J ends were trimmed by 1 base and 10 bases, with 17 bases remaining between them. The CDR3 has 16 amino acids. The CDR3 is CASSLFSSPLGSPLHF. The DNA of the CDR3 is TGTGCCAGCAGTTTATTCTCTTCTCCCCTGGGGTCACCCCTCCACTTT.

V is TRBV3-1 (or the pseudogene TRBV3-2) and J is TRBJ2-3, with TRBD2 matching 13 bases. Germline loops: CDR1 LGHDT, CDR2 YNNKEL (reference sequence). CDR3 size: 18 residues. V gave up 0 bases and J gave up 1 base; unmatched junction bases: 4. In DNA, the CDR3 is TGTGCCAGCAGCCAAGAGGTTGGACTAGCGGGAGGCACAGATACGCAGTATTTT. Its translation is CASSQEVGLAGGTDTQYF.

The gene calls are TRBV2 and TRBJ1-2; TRBD1 might be the D (5 bases). The germline V gene has CDR1 SNHLY and CDR2 FYNNEI. Trimming cost V 7 bases and J 5 bases, with 8 bases left between them. The CDR3 has 11 residues. This CDR3 reads CASKTVYGYTF. The CDR3 DNA follows: TGTGCCAGCAAGACAGTGTATGGCTACACCTTC. The full variable domain, with the rest looked up from reference TRBV2 and TRBJ1-2, is EPEVTQTPSHQVTQMGQEVILRCVPISNHLYFYWYRQILGQKVEFLVSFYNNEISEKSEIFDDQFSVERPDGSNFTLKIRSTKLEDSAMYFCASKTVYGYTFGSGTRLTVV.

This clone has only a few counts. This sequence joins TRBV6-5 and TRBJ1-2, with TRBD1 identical over 9 bases. The CDR3 has 13 amino acids. Trimming removed 2 bases from V and 6 bases from J; junction bases left unmatched: 1. Germline V gene data show CDR1 as MNHEY and CDR2 as SVGAGI. The CDR3 reads CASSYRQGDGYTF. Here the CDR3 DNA reads TGTGCCAGCAGTTACCGACAGGGGGATGGCTACACCTTC.

This chain uses TRBV7-2 with TRBJ2-2; TRBD2 matches 7 bases. In germline, CDR1 is SGHTA, CDR2 FQGNSA. This CDR3 is built from 15 residues. Unmatched junction bases numbered 5, after V lost 0 bases and J lost 7 bases. The CDR3 nucleotides read TGTGCCAGCAGCTTAGCGGGAGGGCCAAACGGGGAGCTGTTTTTT. It yields the protein CASSLAGGPNGELFF. The entire variable domain, with the rest obtained from reference TRBV7-2 and TRBJ2-2, is as follows: GAGVSQSPSNKVTEKGKDVELRCDPISGHTALYWYRQSLGQGLEFLIYFQGNSAPDKSGLPSDRFSAERTGGSVSTLTIQRTQQEDSAVYLCASSLAGGPNGELFFGEGSRLTVL.

The rearrangement uses TRBV3-1 (or the pseudogene TRBV3-2) and TRBJ1-3; TRBD1 might be the D (5 bases). Trimming removed 4 bases at V and 5 bases at J, with 18 bases between. In germline, CDR1 is LGHDT, CDR2 YNNKEL (reference sequence). This CDR3 spans 16 amino acids. CDR3 DNA sequence: TGTGCCAGCAGCCCCCACGTCGCTGGGACCAGAAACACCATATATTTT. Translated: CASSPHVAGTRNTIYF.

The rearrangement links TRBV30 to TRBJ2-1; 9 positions agree with TRBD2. Germline V gives CDR1 GTSNPN, CDR2 SVGIG (reference sequence). V lost 0 bases, J lost 4 bases, and 1 base stayed unmatched. The CDR3 length is 14 residues. The CDR3 coding sequence is TGTGCCTGGAGTGTACTAGCGGGTTACAATGAGCAGTTCTTC. Its protein product is CAWSVLAGYNEQFF.

This clone was recorded only once. The chain recombines TRBV5-4 with TRBJ1-1; 7 bases are a match to TRBD1. The germline V gene encodes CDR1 SGHNT and CDR2 YYREEE (reference sequence). The CDR3 extends over 15 amino acids. V lost 0 bases to trimming and J lost 3 bases; unmatched junction nucleotides: 5. The CDR3 nucleotides are TGTGCCAGCAGCTTGGGAGGGGGCGCAGACACTGAAGCTTTCTTT. The encoded protein is CASSLGGGADTEAFF.

The chain recombines TRBV11-2 with TRBJ2-1; D uncertain. V was shortened by 6 bases and J by 7 bases, with 16 bases between the two germline ends. The CDR3 totals 14 residues. Germline V gene lookup returns CDR1 SGHAT and CDR2 FQNNGV. The CDR3 loop is CASRPPQWENEQFF. Written as DNA, the CDR3 is TGTGCCAGCAGACCGCCACAGTGGGAAAATGAGCAGTTCTTC.

This chain connects TRBV5-5 to TRBJ1-4; TRBD1 might be the D (5 bases). V lost 4 bases, J lost 0 bases, and 10 bases lay in between. This CDR3 contains 15 residues. The V gene's germline CDR1 is SGHKS and CDR2 YYEKEE (reference sequence). The CDR3 DNA reads as TGTGCCAGCAGCGTTGAGGGGACAACTAATGAAAAACTGTTTTTT. Amino acid sequence: CASSVEGTTNEKLFF.

The CDR3 DNA reads as TGTGCCAGCTCACCAATGCGGGAGCTACAAGAGACCCAGTACTTC. Translated: CASSPMRELQETQYF. This chain links TRBV18 with TRBJ2-5, with TRBD2 matching over 7 bases. The ends lost 2 bases at V and 2 bases at J; junction bases unmatched: 5. The CDR3 covers 15 residues. The germline CDR1 and CDR2 sequences are KGHSH and LQKENI.

The V call is TRBV5-1, the J call TRBJ2-1; possibly TRBD2 for D (6 bases). This CDR3 contains 16 residues. CDR1 is SGHRS, CDR2 YFSETQ, per germline. Trimming removed 4 bases at V and 1 base at J, with 15 bases between. CDR3 bases: TGCGCCAGCAGCCCGGCATTGGCGGGGTCCTACAATGAGCAGTTCTTC. It encodes CASSPALAGSYNEQFF. Supplemented by reference TRBV5-1 and TRBJ2-1, the full variable domain reads KAGVTQTPRYLIKTRGQQVTLSCSPISGHRSVSWYQQTPGQGLQFLFEYFSETQRNKGNFPGRFSGRQFSNSRSEMNVSTLELGDSALYLCASSPALAGSYNEQFFGPGTRLTVL.

J is TRBJ2-2 and V is TRBV5-4, with TRBD1 matching 10 bases. This CDR3 contains 17 residues. Germline CDR1 is SGHNT and CDR2 is YYREEE (reference sequence). Trimming took 3 bases from V and 5 from J; bases not matched to a gene: 10. The CDR3 protein is CASSSGRQGALTGELFF. In nucleotides, the CDR3 is TGTGCCAGCAGCTCGGGACGACAGGGGGCGTTAACCGGGGAGCTGTTTTTT.

The chain recombines TRBV19 with TRBJ2-4, with 9 bases lining up with TRBD1. V shed 3 bases and J 3 bases; nucleotides not matched to a gene: 15. From germline, CDR1 is LNHDA and CDR2 SQIVND (reference sequence). The CDR3 is made up of 19 amino acids. Written as DNA, the CDR3 is TGTGCCAGTAGTATTTGGGGGCATACAGGGGGCAACCGCAAAAACATTCAGTACTTC. It yields the protein CASSIWGHTGGNRKNIQYF.

The gene calls are TRBV5-4 and TRBJ2-5; tentatively, D is TRBD1 or TRBD2 (6 bases each). The V and J ends lost 1 base and 4 bases respectively, with 11 bases between them. This CDR3 spans 14 amino acids. Germline V gives CDR1 SGHNT, CDR2 YYREEE (reference sequence). CDR3 region: CASSLRGVSETQYF. The CDR3 DNA is TGTGCCAGCAGCTTGAGGGGGGTATCAGAGACCCAGTACTTC. Full variable domain (rest looked up from reference TRBV5-4 and TRBJ2-5): ETGVTQSPTHLIKTRGQQVTLRCSSQSGHNTVSWYQQALGQGPQFIFQYYREEENGRGNFPPRFSGLQFPNYSSELNVNALELDDSALYLCASSLRGVSETQYFGPGTRLLVL.

The V call is TRBV12-5, the J call TRBJ1-1; D unresolved. The CDR3 loop spans 13 amino acids. Germline assignment: CDR1 LGHNT and CDR2 FRNRAP. V lost 0 bases and J 8 bases, leaving 10 bases between the germline ends. This CDR3 reads CASGLVSLREAFF. DNA of the CDR3: TGTGCTAGTGGTTTGGTTAGCCTAAGGGAAGCTTTCTTT.

The genes are TRBV9 and TRBJ1-1; D gene unclear. Germline CDR1 reads SGDLS; CDR2 reads YYNGEE. The CDR3 totals 11 residues. Trimming left V 0 bases short and J 4 bases short, with 1 base between. CDR3 sequence reads: CASSVATEAFF. The CDR3 region has the DNA TGTGCCAGCAGCGTAGCCACTGAAGCTTTCTTT.

The chain links TRBV9 to TRBJ2-7; 9 bases align to TRBD2. V lost 0 bases and J lost 2; bases outside the gene matches: 3. CDR3 size: 15 residues. Germline lookup yields CDR1 SGDLS and CDR2 YYNGEE. The CDR3 nucleotides read TGTGCCAGCAGCGTAGATAGCGGGAGTACCTACGAGCAGTACTTC. Amino acids: CASSVDSGSTYEQYF.

The chain employs TRBV7-9 and TRBJ2-1; D is possibly TRBD1 (6 bases). The CDR3 has 13 residues. Germline values: CDR1 SEHNR, CDR2 FQNEAQ (reference sequence). Trimming removed 5 bases at V and 7 bases at J, with 12 bases between. The CDR3 loop reads CASSPDRVNEQFF. DNA of the CDR3: TGTGCCAGCAGCCCGGACAGAGTGAATGAGCAGTTCTTC. The full variable domain, in which reference TRBV7-9 and TRBJ2-1 provide the parts outside the CDR3, is DTGVSQNPRHKITKRGQNVTFRCDPISEHNRLYWYRQTLGQGPEFLTYFQNEAQLEKSRLLSDRFSAERPKGSFSTLEIQRTEQGDSAMYLCASSPDRVNEQFFGPGTRLTVL.

The chain joins TRBV5-1 to TRBJ2-7, with 10 bases matching TRBD2. With 9 bases clipped from V and 3 bases from J, the junction kept 12 bases outside the gene matches. CDR3 length: 15 residues. From germline, CDR1 is SGHRS and CDR2 YFSETQ. CDR3 sequence: CATRPGLAGVYEQYF. The CDR3 DNA sequence: TGCGCCACCAGACCAGGTCTAGCGGGGGTCTACGAGCAGTACTTC.

J is TRBJ1-2 and V is TRBV19; 12 nucleotides agree with TRBD1. V trimming: 3 bases; J trimming: 4 bases; junction bases outside the gene matches: 3. CDR1 LNHDA and CDR2 SQIVND come from the germline V gene (reference sequence). This CDR3 contains 15 residues. CDR3 loop: CASSIGGQGAYGYTF. The CDR3 DNA reads as TGTGCCAGTAGTATTGGGGGACAGGGGGCCTATGGCTACACCTTC.

The J gene is TRBJ2-3, the V gene TRBV3-1 (or the pseudogene TRBV3-2); 9 nucleotides match TRBD2. The V and J ends lost 3 bases and 3 bases, in that order; junction bases with no gene match: 1. This CDR3 comprises 14 residues. Germline loops: CDR1 LGHDT, CDR2 YNNKEL (reference sequence). This CDR3 is CASSQSGRTDTQYF. CDR3 in DNA: TGTGCCAGCAGCCAGAGCGGGAGGACAGATACGCAGTATTTT.